This TCR beta chain appears in the sequencing data of a study of siplizumab effects on memory and regulatory T cells. Whole-study findings and limits: Whether the proliferating Tregs (from siplizumab cultures) were suppressive was not confirmed.

V lost 3 bases and J lost 4, with 12 bases in between. CDR3 length: 14 residues. The germline V gene has CDR1 SGHKS and CDR2 YYEKEE (reference sequence). Assay: immunoSEQ multiplex PCR; the TCRdb copy retains only in-frame clones and omits some. The sample consists of about 120,000 clones, about 95% of them appearing once. In the case of this clone: Its target is unknown.

The receptor was isolated from a human donor in good health. Material for sequencing was non-Treg CD4+ T cells sorted from blood. The chain joins TRBV5-5 to TRBJ2-3; perhaps TRBD1 as D (6 bases). As DNA, the CDR3 is TGTGCCAGCAGCTCGACAGGATTAGCAGATACGCAGTATTTT. This gives the protein CASSSTGLADTQYF.